The 21 T cell receptor beta chains below all came from one sample that was sequenced in a study of T cell repertoires in cytomegalovirus infection. TCRdb re-derived calls from the reads in MiXCR, one entry per CDR3 protein. Of tens of thousands of distinct CDR3 sequences listed, around 21% are singletons. These receptors have no identified antigens. The sample consisted of CD8+ T cells from cultured PBMCs, taken from culture after CMV antigen stimulation. The receptor set was obtained from a human donor in good health (CMV status not recorded). Some clones in this sample may be carry-over from other donors' samples.

This clonotype was recorded a few times. Here the CDR3 reads CASSFGGTYNSPLHF. The CDR3 DNA is TGTGCCAGCAGTTTTGGCGGAACTTATAATTCACCCCTCCACTTT. This chain links TRBV27 with TRBJ1-6; unclear D gene. Trimming cost V 3 bases and J 4 bases, with 10 bases left between them. This CDR3 has 15 amino acids. In germline, CDR1 is MNHEY, CDR2 SMNVEV (reference sequence).

The chain carries TRBV28 and TRBJ1-5; the match to TRBD1 covers 8 bases. The CDR3 has 19 amino acids. CDR1 and CDR2 from the germline V gene are MDHEN and SYDVKM. Trimming at V came to 6 bases and at J to 0 bases, leaving 16 bases not matched to a gene. The CDR3, as DNA: TGTGCCAGCAGCTCCGATTTCCGGGACAGGCTCTATAGCAATCAGCCCCAGCATTTT. Translating gives CASSSDFRDRLYSNQPQHF.

This sequence joins TRBV7-9 and TRBJ1-4, with 8 nucleotides matching TRBD1. V dropped 5 bases and J dropped 6; count of bases not matched to a gene: 5. This CDR3 is 14 amino acids long. Germline CDR1 SEHNR, CDR2 FQNEAQ (reference sequence). The CDR3 coding sequence is TGTGCCAGCAGCCCGGACAGGGTGGATGAAAAACTGTTTTTT. This sequence encodes CASSPDRVDEKLFF.

The CDR3 here is CASSSRDGTYIQYF. CDR3 in DNA: TGTGCCAGCAGTAGTCGGGACGGAACCTATATTCAGTACTTC. This chain links TRBV2 with TRBJ2-4; perhaps D is TRBD1 or TRBD2 (5 bases each). CDR1 and CDR2 (germline): SNHLY, FYNNEI. The V gene lost 5 bases and the J gene lost 10 bases, with 18 bases spanning the gap. The CDR3 totals 14 residues.

V gene TRBV7-8 combines with J gene TRBJ2-3; 12 bases agree with TRBD2. CDR1 and CDR2 from the germline V gene are SGHVS and FQNEAQ. CDR3 length: 16 residues. The V and J ends lost 5 bases and 1 base, in that order; junction bases with no gene match: 4. The CDR3 is CASSGRLAGGTDTQYF. The CDR3 DNA reads as TGTGCCAGCAGCGGAAGACTAGCGGGGGGCACAGATACGCAGTATTTT.

This clonotype has just a few counts. This chain uses TRBV7-2 with TRBJ2-7; tentatively, D is TRBD1 (6 bases). V lost 3 bases and J 2 bases, leaving 11 bases between the germline ends. CDR1 SGHTA and CDR2 FQGNSA come from the germline V gene. CDR3 length: 14 residues. The DNA for the CDR3 is TGTGCCAGCAGCTTTGCACAGGGTACCTACGAGCAGTACTTC. Amino acids: CASSFAQGTYEQYF.

V and J are TRBV6-2 or TRBV6-3 and TRBJ1-2; D unclear. Germline V gene data show CDR1 as MNHEY and CDR2 as SVGEGT. The CDR3 is 15 amino acids. The V and J ends lost 0 bases and 8 bases respectively, with 16 bases between them. CDR3 nucleotide sequence: TGTGCCAGCAGTTACTCGAGTACAGCGCAACAAGGCTACACCTTC. As protein: CASSYSSTAQQGYTF.

This clonotype turned up a few times. The CDR3, as DNA: TGTGCCAGCAGCTTAGGGACTAGCGGGGAGTGGACCCATGAGCAGTTCTTC. This encodes CASSLGTSGEWTHEQFF. This chain links TRBV7-6 with TRBJ2-1, with 12 bases identical to TRBD2. J gave up 8 bases and V 1 base, and 9 bases lay outside the gene matches. CDR1 is SGHVS and CDR2 is FNYEAQ in the germline V gene. This CDR3 contains 17 residues.

This clonotype was seen only a few times. V gene TRBV7-4 combines with J gene TRBJ2-7; 9 nucleotides line up with TRBD1. Per germline, CDR1 SGHVT and CDR2 SQSDAQ. With 5 bases clipped from V and 1 base from J, the junction kept 6 bases outside the gene matches. This CDR3 contains 15 residues. CDR3 in DNA: TGTGCCAGCAGCCCTAGACAGGGGGAGTCCTACGAGCAGTACTTC. Its protein product is CASSPRQGESYEQYF.

This clonotype was seen more than once but under ten times. The chain employs TRBV7-9 and TRBJ1-5; 8 bases align to TRBD1. This CDR3 comprises 14 residues. The trim removed 2 bases at V and 7 bases at J, leaving 4 bases unmatched. Germline values: CDR1 SEHNR, CDR2 FQNEAQ (reference sequence). The CDR3 region is CASSLSGGGQPQHF. CDR3 bases: TGTGCCAGCAGCTTATCAGGGGGCGGACAGCCCCAGCATTTT.

The V gene is TRBV6-5, the J gene TRBJ2-1; D is unclear. Germline CDR1 and CDR2: MNHEY and SVGAGI. The CDR3 runs 13 residues. Trimming pared 2 bases from V and 6 bases from J, leaving 8 bases between. CDR3 nucleotide sequence: TGTGCCAGCAGTTACACCTATTTCAATGAGCAGTTCTTC. Encoded protein: CASSYTYFNEQFF.

The chain has TRBV7-9 and TRBJ1-5; unclear D gene. This CDR3 is built from 14 residues. V was cut by 0 bases and J by 6 bases, with 9 bases left in between. The germline V gene encodes CDR1 SEHNR and CDR2 FQNEAQ (reference sequence). The CDR3 reads CASSLANSGQPQHF. CDR3 in DNA: TGTGCCAGCAGCTTAGCGAACTCAGGTCAGCCCCAGCATTTT.

The chain uses TRBV5-1 and TRBJ1-2; TRBD1 is a possible D gene (5 bases). The CDR3 length is 13 residues. Germline CDR1 is SGHRS and CDR2 is YFSETQ. V was pared by 2 bases and J by 6 bases, with 11 bases between. CDR3 coding DNA: TGCGCCAGCAGCTTCGAAGGGGCGGATGGCTACACCTTC. As protein: CASSFEGADGYTF.

The V call is TRBV7-6, the J call TRBJ2-1; D gene unclear. V was pared by 0 bases and J by 4 bases, with 13 bases between. The germline CDR1 and CDR2 sequences are SGHVS and FNYEAQ. The CDR3 extends over 16 amino acids. CDR3: CASSLAASDGYNEQFF. The DNA of the CDR3 is TGTGCCAGCAGCTTAGCGGCCTCTGACGGATACAATGAGCAGTTCTTC.

The sample holds a few counts of this clonotype. The chain uses TRBV7-9 and TRBJ1-1; 8 nucleotides agree with TRBD1. The CDR3 runs 14 residues. V was pared by 5 bases and J by 5 bases, with 7 bases of the junction left unmatched. CDR1 and CDR2 from the germline V gene are SEHNR and FQNEAQ (reference sequence). CDR3 protein: CASSPRQGRTEAFF. The CDR3 DNA is TGTGCCAGCAGCCCCAGACAGGGGCGGACTGAAGCTTTCTTT. Combining the CDR3 with reference TRBV7-9 and TRBJ1-1 gives the whole variable domain DTGVSQNPRHKITKRGQNVTFRCDPISEHNRLYWYRQTLGQGPEFLTYFQNEAQLEKSRLLSDRFSAERPKGSFSTLEIQRTEQGDSAMYLCASSPRQGRTEAFFGQGTRLTVV.

The CDR3 DNA follows: TGTGCCAGCAGGAGGGACAGGCCTTACTATGGCTACACCTTC. This sequence encodes CASRRDRPYYGYTF. The V call is TRBV6-6, the J call TRBJ1-2; 8 bases match TRBD1. The J segment lost 3 bases and the V segment lost 6 bases, leaving 6 bases of the junction unmatched. This CDR3 is 14 amino acids long. The germline V gene has CDR1 MNHNY and CDR2 SVGAGI (reference sequence).

This clonotype was detected a few times. This sequence joins TRBV28 and TRBJ1-1; 7 bases fit TRBD1. CDR1 and CDR2 (germline): MDHEN, SYDVKM. The CDR3 covers 14 residues. V lost 2 bases, J lost 1 base, and 1 base stayed unmatched. The DNA of the CDR3 is TGTGCCAGCAGTTTACAGGGGGAGAACACTGAAGCTTTCTTT. Translating it yields CASSLQGENTEAFF.

This clonotype turned up a few times. The chain carries TRBV7-8 and TRBJ2-7; a weak D match, TRBD1 (5 bases). The germline V gene encodes CDR1 SGHVS and CDR2 FQNEAQ. This CDR3 has 15 amino acids. Trimming took 1 base from V and 5 from J, leaving 15 bases between them. The CDR3 protein is CASSLVDSGRHEQYF. As DNA, the CDR3 is TGTGCCAGCAGCTTAGTTGACAGTGGGCGGCACGAGCAGTACTTC. Looking up the rest from reference TRBV7-8 and TRBJ2-7 gives the full variable domain: GAGVSQSPRYKVAKRGQDVALRCDPISGHVSLFWYQQALGQGPEFLTYFQNEAQLDKSGLPSDRFFAERPEGSVSTLKIQRTQQEDSAVYLCASSLVDSGRHEQYFGPGTRLTVT.

The chain is built from TRBV4-1 and TRBJ2-7, with a tentative D call TRBD1 (5 bases). In germline, CDR1 is MGHRA, CDR2 YSYEKL. CDR3 length: 14 amino acids. V lost 5 bases to trimming and J lost 0 bases, with 11 bases between them. The CDR3 region is CASSSDSGSYEQYF. The DNA of the CDR3 is TGCGCCAGCAGCTCTGACAGTGGCTCCTACGAGCAGTACTTC.

The chain joins TRBV5-1 to TRBJ1-2, with D unresolved. CDR3 size: 13 residues. The germline CDR1 and CDR2 sequences are SGHRS and YFSETQ. Trimming shortened V by 3 bases and J by 8 bases, and 14 bases separated the two germline ends. CDR3 in DNA: TGCGCCAGCAGCTCGACGGCGGTGGGGGGCTACACCTTC. This codes for CASSSTAVGGYTF. Filled out from reference TRBV5-1 and TRBJ1-2, the complete variable domain reads KAGVTQTPRYLIKTRGQQVTLSCSPISGHRSVSWYQQTPGQGLQFLFEYFSETQRNKGNFPGRFSGRQFSNSRSEMNVSTLELGDSALYLCASSSTAVGGYTFGSGTRLTVV.

This rearrangement joins TRBV11-2 to TRBJ2-3; D unclear. This CDR3 spans 15 amino acids. V was clipped by 0 bases and J by 0 bases, with 7 bases between them. Looked up from germline, CDR1 is SGHAT and CDR2 is FQNNGV. The CDR3 DNA reads as TGTGCCAGCAGCTTAGAATGGGCCAGCACAGATACGCAGTATTTT. Translation gives CASSLEWASTDTQYF.